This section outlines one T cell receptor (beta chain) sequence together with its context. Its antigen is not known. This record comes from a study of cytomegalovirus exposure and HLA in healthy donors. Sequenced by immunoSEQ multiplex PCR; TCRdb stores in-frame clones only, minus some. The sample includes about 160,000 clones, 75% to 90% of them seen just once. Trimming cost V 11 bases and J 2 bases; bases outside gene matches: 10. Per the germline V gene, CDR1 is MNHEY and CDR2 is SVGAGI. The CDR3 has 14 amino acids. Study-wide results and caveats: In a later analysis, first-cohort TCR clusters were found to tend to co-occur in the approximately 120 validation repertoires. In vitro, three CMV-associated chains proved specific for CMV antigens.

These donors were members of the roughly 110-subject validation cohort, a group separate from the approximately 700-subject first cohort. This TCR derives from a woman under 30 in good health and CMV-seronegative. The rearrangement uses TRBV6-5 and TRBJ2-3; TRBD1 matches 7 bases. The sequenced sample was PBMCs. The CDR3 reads CAVQGDSITDTQYF. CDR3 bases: TGTGCCGTCCAAGGGGACAGTATCACAGATACGCAGTATTTT.